Below, 8 T cell receptor beta chains from the same sample are listed, as sequenced in a study of blood T cells in healthy people across ages. A second PCR of 7 to 11 cycles used a sample-barcoded 5' primer and a J-beta primer mix. In TCRdb, the 5' RACE reads were re-called with MiXCR into one record per CDR3 protein. The sample has under 750,000 distinct CDR3 sequences, around half seen once. The sample consisted of blood. The receptors originated from a man aged 80 or over in good health.

This clonotype showed up just once. The gene calls are TRBV20-1 and TRBJ1-2; 8 bases map to TRBD1. The CDR3 runs to 15 residues. CDR1 is DFQATT and CDR2 is SNEGSKA in the germline V gene (reference sequence). The junction had 6 bases not matched to a gene; V was cut back by 1 base and J by 2 bases. The CDR3 loop is CSARGPGQENYGYTF. The CDR3, as DNA: TGCAGTGCTAGAGGGCCGGGACAGGAGAACTATGGCTACACCTTC.

On this clonotype itself: A junction boundary mismatches the germline segment, possibly from a read error. This chain connects TRBV6-6 to TRBJ2-4; D gene ambiguous. The J call may be incorrect, as the DNA end agrees better with TRBJ2-7. CDR1 and CDR2 from the germline V gene are MNHNY and SVGAGI (reference sequence). The length of the CDR3 is 14 residues. This CDR3 is CASTGRLQLSEQYF. The DNA for the CDR3 is TGCGCCAGCACCGGACGGCTCCAACTATCCGAGCAGTACTTC.

The chain links TRBV5-1 to TRBJ2-7; D call uncertain. CDR3 length: 15 residues. Trimming left V 4 bases short and J 0 bases short, with 14 bases between. Germline-derived CDR1 and CDR2 are SGHRS and YFSETQ. For the CDR3, the DNA is TGCGCCAGCAGCGCCCCATCGAGGAGCTCCTACGAGCAGTACTTC. Its translation: CASSAPSRSSYEQYF.

In DNA, the CDR3 is TGTGCCAGCAGCCCGGACAGTGTTACTGAAAAACTGTTTTTT. As protein: CASSPDSVTEKLFF. The genes are TRBV7-9 and TRBJ1-4, with TRBD1 as a possible D gene (6 bases). V lost 5 bases, J lost 7 bases, and 14 bases lay in between. CDR3 length equals 14 residues. Germline V gene data show CDR1 as SEHNR and CDR2 as FQNEAQ (reference sequence). Full variable domain (remainder filled in from reference TRBV7-9 and TRBJ1-4): DTGVSQNPRHKITKRGQNVTFRCDPISEHNRLYWYRQTLGQGPEFLTYFQNEAQLEKSRLLSDRFSAERPKGSFSTLEIQRTEQGDSAMYLCASSPDSVTEKLFFGSGTQLSVL.

This chain joins TRBV7-9 and TRBJ2-6; a weak D match, TRBD1 (6 bases). The CDR3 consists of 18 residues. Germline V gene sequence: CDR1 SEHNR, CDR2 FQNEAQ (reference sequence). V was clipped by 2 bases and J by 1 base, with 15 bases between them. Written as DNA, the CDR3 is TGTGCCAGCAGCTTATTGATAACAGGGTGGTCTGGGGCCAACGTCCTGACTTTC. Its protein is CASSLLITGWSGANVLTF. Filled out from reference TRBV7-9 and TRBJ2-6, the complete variable domain reads DTGVSQNPRHKITKRGQNVTFRCDPISEHNRLYWYRQTLGQGPEFLTYFQNEAQLEKSRLLSDRFSAERPKGSFSTLEIQRTEQGDSAMYLCASSLLITGWSGANVLTFGAGSRLTVL.

The J gene is TRBJ2-4, the V gene TRBV2; tentatively, D is TRBD2 (5 bases). V was cut by 7 bases and J by 13 bases, with 23 bases left in between. The CDR3 contains 14 residues. In germline, CDR1 is SNHLY, CDR2 FYNNEI. Written as DNA, the CDR3 is TGTGCCAGCATGAGGGCCATGAGCTCCTACAAGCAGTACTTC. As protein: CASMRAMSSYKQYF.

As regards this clonotype: This could be a read error, since a much larger clone is one nucleotide away. This chain uses TRBV6-5 with TRBJ2-6, with D unclear. Between the trimmed V and J ends, which lost 7 bases and 4 bases, there was a span of 8 bases. Looked up from germline, CDR1 is MNHEY and CDR2 is SVGAGI. CDR3 length: 13 amino acids. The CDR3 nucleotides read TGTGCCAGCAAACAAGGAGGGGCCAACGTCCTGACTTTC. Translated, it gives CASKQGGANVLTF.

This clonotype was seen a few times. Here the CDR3 reads CASSGAPLGEKLFF. The CDR3 nucleotides are TGTGCCAGCAGCGGGGCCCCTCTCGGGGAAAAACTGTTTTTT. The rearrangement uses TRBV7-9 and TRBJ1-4; D might be TRBD1 (5 bases). The germline V and J ends were trimmed by 5 bases and 8 bases, with 15 bases remaining between them. The CDR3 runs 14 residues. Germline V lookup: CDR1 SEHNR, CDR2 FQNEAQ (reference sequence).